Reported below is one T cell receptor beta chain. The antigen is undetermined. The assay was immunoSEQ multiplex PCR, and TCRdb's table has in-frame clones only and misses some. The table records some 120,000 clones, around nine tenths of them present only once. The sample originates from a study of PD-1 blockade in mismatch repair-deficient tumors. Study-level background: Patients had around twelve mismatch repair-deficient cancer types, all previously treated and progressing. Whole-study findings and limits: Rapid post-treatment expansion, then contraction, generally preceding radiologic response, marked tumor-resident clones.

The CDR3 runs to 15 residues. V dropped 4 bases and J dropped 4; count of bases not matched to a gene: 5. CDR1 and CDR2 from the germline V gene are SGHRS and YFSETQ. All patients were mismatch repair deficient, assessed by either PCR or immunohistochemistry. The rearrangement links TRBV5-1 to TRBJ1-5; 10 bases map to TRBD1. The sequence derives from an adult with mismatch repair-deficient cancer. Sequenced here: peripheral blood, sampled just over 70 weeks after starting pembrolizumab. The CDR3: CASSPGQGRNQPQHF. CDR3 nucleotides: TGCGCCAGCAGCCCGGGACAGGGGAGGAATCAGCCCCAGCATTTT.